This TCR beta chain emerged from a study of blood T cell repertoires in COVID-19. Data came from immunoSEQ multiplex PCR; TCRdb stores just in-frame clones and leaves some out. The sample consists of over 85,000 clones, roughly 89% of them appearing once. Germline CDR1 reads LNHDA; CDR2 reads SQIVND (reference sequence). This CDR3 spans 19 amino acids. V dropped 5 bases and J dropped 1 base, with 21 bases sitting between them. This clonotype was sampled from a woman in her forties or fifties with COVID-19, enrolled during active disease. Sequencing used peripheral blood. The gene calls are TRBV19 and TRBJ2-6; TRBD2 might be the D (6 bases). The CDR3 reads CASSAPRGNTNSGANVLTF. DNA of the CDR3: TGTGCCAGTAGTGCCCCCCGGGGGAATACTAATTCTGGGGCCAACGTCCTGACTTTC.